The table lists the clone carrying this T cell receptor beta chain with a count of one. In the PCR, 60 Vbeta and 13 Jbeta primers were used. Data came from immunoSEQ multiplex PCR; TCRdb stores just in-frame clones and leaves some out. The top ten clones hold about 0.76% of a sample with about 130,000 clones, under 90% of them seen once. The data stem from a study of cytomegalovirus exposure and HLA in healthy donors. This CDR3 spans 14 amino acids. Germline CDR1 is SGHRS and CDR2 is YFSETQ. Trimming removed 6 bases at V and 0 bases at J, with 9 bases between. This TCR came from a man aged 18 to 29 in good health and CMV-seronegative. The chain links TRBV5-1 to TRBJ1-4; tentatively, D is TRBD1 (5 bases). Sequencing was performed on PBMCs. CDR3 protein: CASKTAATNEKLFF. Written as DNA, the CDR3 is TGCGCCAGCAAGACAGCCGCAACTAATGAAAAACTGTTTTTT.